The present T cell receptor beta chain was sequenced within a study of cytomegalovirus exposure and HLA in healthy donors. It was with 60 Vbeta and 13 Jbeta primers that the PCR ran. TCRdb keeps only in-frame clones here, not all; method: immunoSEQ multiplex PCR. Among 150,000 or so clones listed, roughly 80% were seen once. Whole-study results and caveats: The later analysis indicated that the majority of CMV-associated TCR beta chains appeared HLA-restricted. Cytomegalovirus association was listed for about 160 TCR beta chains.

Concerning this clone itself: Its antigen is not known.

Participants comprised healthy donors of bone marrow. The clonotype was recovered from a female donor in good health and CMV-seronegative. What was sequenced was PBMCs.

CDR3: CAWGNGQGPRQPQHF. For the CDR3, the DNA is TGTGCCTGGGGGAACGGACAGGGGCCCCGGCAGCCCCAGCATTTT. The chain couples TRBV30 to TRBJ1-5; 9 bases map to TRBD1. Looked up from germline, CDR1 is GTSNPN and CDR2 is SVGIG (reference sequence). The junction had 12 bases not matched to a gene; V was cut back by 5 bases and J by 7 bases. This CDR3 has 15 residues.